This T cell receptor (beta chain) was sequenced during a study of regulatory T cells in long-lasting Graves disease. Study-wide context: Recently diagnosed Graves' patients had received antithyroid drugs for under 3 months. Study-level points and caveats: Less diverse TCR repertoires were seen in persistent Graves' patients than in newly diagnosed ones. Persistent disease exhibited a predilection for TRBV28, TRBJ1-2 and TRBJ2-5.

Details on this clonotype: What it binds is unknown.

Time point here: newly diagnosed GD, antithyroid drugs for less than 3 months. PBMC RNA was the source of the TCR library. The patient group derived from an endocrinology department in Xi'an, China. Germline CDR1 and CDR2: DFQATT and SNEGSKA (reference sequence). V shed 0 bases and J shed 1 base, with 7 bases lying between them. This CDR3 is built from 14 residues. iRepertoire HTBI primers and Arm-PCR of CDR3 regions built TCR beta libraries. A single record per CDR3 protein comes from TCRdb applying MiXCR to the multiplex PCR reads. Counted here are 200,000 to 250,000 distinct CDR3 sequences, 15% to 20% occurring once; the ten biggest clones make up roughly 23%.

Sequenced material: peripheral blood mononuclear cells (PBMCs), taken at new diagnosis, from a patient treated with antithyroid drugs. V is TRBV20-1 and J is TRBJ1-5, with D hard to call. This TCR derives from a female donor with Graves disease. The CDR3 loop reads CSAREPTSNQPQHF. The DNA of the CDR3 is TGCAGTGCTAGAGAACCTACCAGCAATCAGCCCCAGCATTTT.